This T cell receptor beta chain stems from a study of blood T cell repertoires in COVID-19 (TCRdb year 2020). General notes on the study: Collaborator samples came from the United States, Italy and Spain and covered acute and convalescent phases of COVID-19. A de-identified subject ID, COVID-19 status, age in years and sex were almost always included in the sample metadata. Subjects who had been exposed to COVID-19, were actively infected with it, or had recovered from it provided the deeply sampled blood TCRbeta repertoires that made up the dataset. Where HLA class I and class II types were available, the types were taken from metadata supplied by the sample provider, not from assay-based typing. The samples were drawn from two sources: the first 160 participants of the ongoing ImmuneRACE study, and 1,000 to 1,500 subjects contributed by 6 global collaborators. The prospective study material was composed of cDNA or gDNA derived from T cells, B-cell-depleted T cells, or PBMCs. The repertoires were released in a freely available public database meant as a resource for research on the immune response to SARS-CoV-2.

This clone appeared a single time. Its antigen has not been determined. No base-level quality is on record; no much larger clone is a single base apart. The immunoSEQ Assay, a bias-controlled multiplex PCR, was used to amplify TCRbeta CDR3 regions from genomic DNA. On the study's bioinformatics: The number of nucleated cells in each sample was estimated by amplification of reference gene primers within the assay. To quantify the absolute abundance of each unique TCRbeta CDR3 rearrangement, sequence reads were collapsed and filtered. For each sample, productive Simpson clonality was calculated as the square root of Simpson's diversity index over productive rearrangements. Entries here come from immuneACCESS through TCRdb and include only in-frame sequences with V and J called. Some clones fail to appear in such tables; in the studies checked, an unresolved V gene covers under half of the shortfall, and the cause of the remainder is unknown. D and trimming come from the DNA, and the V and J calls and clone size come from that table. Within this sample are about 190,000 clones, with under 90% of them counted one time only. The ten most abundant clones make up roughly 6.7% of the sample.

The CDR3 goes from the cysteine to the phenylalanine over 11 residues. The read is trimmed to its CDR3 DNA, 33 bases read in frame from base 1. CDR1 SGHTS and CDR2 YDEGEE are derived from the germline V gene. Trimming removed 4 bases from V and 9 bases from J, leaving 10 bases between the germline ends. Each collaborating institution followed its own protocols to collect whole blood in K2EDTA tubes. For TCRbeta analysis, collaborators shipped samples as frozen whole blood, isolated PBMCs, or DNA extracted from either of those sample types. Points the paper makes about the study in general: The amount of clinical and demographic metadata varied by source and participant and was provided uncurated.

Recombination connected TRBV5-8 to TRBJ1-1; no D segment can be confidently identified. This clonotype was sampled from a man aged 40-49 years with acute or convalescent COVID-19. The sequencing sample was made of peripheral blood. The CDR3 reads CASSPPGKAFF. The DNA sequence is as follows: TGTGCCAGCAGCCCACCGGGGAAAGCTTTCTTT.